The 27 T cell receptor beta chains presented below share a single source sample, sequenced in a study of STAT5B mutations in CD4+ large granular lymphocyte leukemia. TCRdb's copy holds only in-frame clones and misses some; the assay was immunoSEQ multiplex PCR. This table has under 40,000 clones, around 71% appearing once. Specimen: CD4+ T cells from blood buffy coats. These receptors all stem from a human donor in good health.

The chain couples TRBV5-8 to TRBJ2-3; the match to TRBD2 covers 8 bases. Germline CDR1 and CDR2: SGHTS and YDEGEE. This CDR3 is built from 17 residues. With V trimmed by 2 bases and J by 6 bases, 14 bases remained unmatched. In DNA form, the CDR3 reads TGTGCCAGCAGCTTAGAAAGCGGGGGCCCGAATTCGGATACGCAGTATTTT. The encoded protein is CASSLESGGPNSDTQYF.

The chain is built from TRBV6-1 and TRBJ2-2; no reliable D call. Germline V gives CDR1 MNHNS, CDR2 SASEGT. The CDR3 is made up of 15 amino acids. The V end was cut by 0 bases, the J end by 2 bases, with 7 bases between. CDR3 amino acids: CASSEARGNTGELFF. DNA of the CDR3: TGTGCCAGCAGTGAAGCGCGCGGCAACACCGGGGAGCTGTTTTTT.

The rearrangement joins TRBV4-2 to TRBJ2-1, with D maybe TRBD1 (6 bases). Per germline, CDR1 LGHNA and CDR2 YNFKEQ. The CDR3 is 19 amino acids. V was shortened by 4 bases and J by 6 bases, with 28 bases between the two germline ends. CDR3 sequence (DNA): TGTGCCAGCAGCCCAACTCCTCAGGGGTTCGTTGGTTCGGGCAATGAGCAGTTCTTC. Amino acid sequence: CASSPTPQGFVGSGNEQFF.

Comments on this clone: In the same sample, other DNA sequences code for this CDR3. J is TRBJ2-2 and V is TRBV6-5, with 10 positions matching TRBD1. This CDR3 spans 15 amino acids. Trimming removed 9 bases from V and 1 base from J; junction bases left unmatched: 5. Per the germline V gene, CDR1 is MNHEY and CDR2 is SVGAGI. For the CDR3, the DNA is TGTGCCAGAACCGGGACAGGGGAGAACACCGGGGAGCTGTTTTTT. Amino acid sequence: CARTGTGENTGELFF.

This chain joins TRBV6-1 and TRBJ2-3, with D unresolved. The V end lost 2 bases, the J end lost 5 bases, and 11 bases lay between the germline ends. This CDR3 has 14 amino acids. The germline CDR1 and CDR2 sequences are MNHNS and SASEGT. The CDR3 bases are TGTGCCAGCAGTGAACAGGCCGCTAAAGATACGCAGTATTTT. This sequence encodes CASSEQAAKDTQYF.

The V and J genes are TRBV2 and TRBJ2-4, with D possibly TRBD2 on 5 matching bases. CDR3 length equals 17 residues. Germline loops: CDR1 SNHLY, CDR2 FYNNEI. Trimming shortened V by 3 bases and J by 1 base, and 16 bases separated the two germline ends. The DNA of the CDR3 is TGTGCCAGCAGTGAGGCAGTTGCACTAGGGGCCAAAAACATTCAGTACTTC. Its translation is CASSEAVALGAKNIQYF.

The rearrangement links TRBV2 to TRBJ2-3; D not resolved. Per the germline V gene, CDR1 is SNHLY and CDR2 is FYNNEI. V was shortened by 3 bases and J by 1 base, with 5 bases between the two germline ends. CDR3 length: 13 residues. CDR3 in amino acids: CASSDTRTDTQYF. The CDR3 DNA reads as TGTGCCAGCAGTGACACCCGCACAGATACGCAGTATTTT.

CDR3 nucleotides: TGTGCCAGTAGTATCCCCCAGGGCACTGAAGCTTTCTTT. This codes for CASSIPQGTEAFF. The V and J genes are TRBV19 and TRBJ1-1; tentative D call: TRBD1 (5 bases). This CDR3 is built from 13 residues. Germline V gene sequence: CDR1 LNHDA, CDR2 SQIVND (reference sequence). Trimming stripped 3 bases from V and 4 bases from J, with 9 bases between.

In this sample, this clone turned up a few times. The rearrangement links TRBV18 to TRBJ2-2; perhaps TRBD1 as D (6 bases). Trimming left V 3 bases short and J 6 bases short, with 11 bases between. The CDR3 has 14 amino acids. CDR1 is KGHSH and CDR2 is LQKENI in the germline V gene. CDR3 residues: CASSPQGSAGELFF. The CDR3 region has the DNA TGTGCCAGCTCACCCCAGGGGAGCGCCGGGGAGCTGTTTTTT.

This clone was recorded a few times. The chain links TRBV18 to TRBJ1-1, with D possibly being TRBD1 (6 bases). The V end lost 8 bases, the J end lost 5 bases, and 15 bases lay between the germline ends. Germline V gene data show CDR1 as KGHSH and CDR2 as LQKENI. The CDR3 is 13 residues long. The CDR3 here is CASQGLAGTEAFF. Here the CDR3 DNA reads TGTGCCAGCCAGGGGCTCGCTGGGACTGAAGCTTTCTTT.

The chain carries TRBV27 and TRBJ1-4; D may be TRBD1 (6 bases). The V end lost 6 bases, the J end lost 5 bases, and 10 bases lay between the germline ends. Per the germline V gene, CDR1 is MNHEY and CDR2 is SMNVEV (reference sequence). The CDR3 extends over 13 amino acids. CDR3 sequence (DNA): TGTGCCAGCAGCCCAACAGGGAATGAAAAACTGTTTTTT. Its translation: CASSPTGNEKLFF.

V usage is TRBV6-5 and J usage is TRBJ2-5; weak D call: TRBD2 (6 bases). Germline assignment: CDR1 MNHEY and CDR2 SVGAGI. V lost 2 bases, J lost 5 bases, and 12 bases lay in between. The CDR3 contains 14 residues. CDR3 coding DNA: TGTGCCAGCAGTTACCTCACTAGCAGCGAGACCCAGTACTTC. It specifies CASSYLTSSETQYF.

This clone was seen only a few times. This chain links TRBV14 with TRBJ1-4, with unresolved D. The V and J ends lost 1 base and 8 bases respectively, with 14 bases between them. The CDR3 runs to 15 residues. Per the germline V gene, CDR1 is SGHDN and CDR2 is FVKESK. CDR3 in amino acids: CASSQGVGYWEKLFF. CDR3 nucleotide sequence: TGTGCCAGCAGCCAAGGAGTAGGGTATTGGGAAAAACTGTTTTTT.

The chain links TRBV29-1 to TRBJ2-5, with D possibly matching TRBD1 (6 bases). V gave up 5 bases and J gave up 7 bases, with 11 bases separating them. The CDR3 is made up of 11 amino acids. CDR1 and CDR2 from the germline V gene are SQVTM and ANQGSEA. CDR3 bases: TGCAGCGTTAGGCAAGGGGGGACCCAGTACTTC. The encoded protein is CSVRQGGTQYF. The full variable domain, completed using reference TRBV29-1 and TRBJ2-5, is SAVISQKPSRDICQRGTSLTIQCQVDSQVTMMFWYRQQPGQSLTLIATANQGSEATYESGFVIDKFPISRPNLTFSTLTVSNMSPEDSSIYLCSVRQGGTQYFGPGTRLLVL.

This sequence joins TRBV10-3 and TRBJ2-5; D is ambiguous. The CDR3 totals 15 residues. In germline, CDR1 is ENHRY, CDR2 SYGVKD. V lost 2 bases and J lost 1, with 11 bases in between. CDR3 sequence reads: CAISEAMALQETQYF. The CDR3 DNA reads as TGTGCCATCAGTGAGGCTATGGCCCTCCAAGAGACCCAGTACTTC.

V usage is TRBV2 and J usage is TRBJ2-1; D might be TRBD2 (7 bases). V was pared by 5 bases and J by 1 base, with 15 bases between. CDR1 is SNHLY and CDR2 is FYNNEI in the germline V gene. This CDR3 has 16 residues. The CDR3 nucleotides read TGTGCCAGCAGTTGGGCGGGGGCTCAATCCTACAATGAGCAGTTCTTC. This gives the protein CASSWAGAQSYNEQFF.

The chain couples TRBV28 to TRBJ1-1; D gene unclear. Germline CDR1 and CDR2: MDHEN and SYDVKM. Trimming left V 5 bases short and J 4 bases short, with 8 bases between. This CDR3 comprises 12 residues. The CDR3 region is CASSTVPTEAFF. Here the CDR3 DNA reads TGTGCCAGCAGTACCGTGCCCACTGAAGCTTTCTTT. The entire variable domain, with the rest obtained from reference TRBV28 and TRBJ1-1, is as follows: DVKVTQSSRYLVKRTGEKVFLECVQDMDHENMFWYRQDPGLGLRLIYFSYDVKMKEKGDIPEGYSVSREKKERFSLILESASTNQTSMYLCASSTVPTEAFFGQGTRLTVV.

The chain links TRBV11-3 to TRBJ2-5, with 16 bases aligning to TRBD2. Per germline, CDR1 SGHNT and CDR2 YENEEA. The CDR3 spans 17 residues. Losses at the gene ends were 5 bases for V and 4 bases for J; bases not matched to a gene: 7. This CDR3 reads CASSKGTSGGAGETQYF. The CDR3 nucleotides read TGTGCCAGCAGCAAAGGGACTAGCGGGGGGGCCGGAGAGACCCAGTACTTC.

The rearrangement joins TRBV5-4 to TRBJ2-5; 10 nucleotides align to TRBD2. After removal of 4 bases from V and 5 bases from J, the junction contained 8 bases not matched to a gene. This CDR3 comprises 15 residues. CDR1 and CDR2 (germline): SGHNT, YYREEE (reference sequence). CDR3 loop: CASSPKGAGGETQYF. The CDR3 nucleotides are TGTGCCAGCAGCCCCAAGGGAGCGGGGGGGGAGACCCAGTACTTC.

J is TRBJ2-2 and V is TRBV10-3, with TRBD2 matching 8 bases. This CDR3 spans 14 amino acids. Trimming cost V 6 bases and J 6 bases; bases outside gene matches: 6. CDR1 and CDR2 (germline): ENHRY, SYGVKD. In DNA, the CDR3 is TGTGCCATCAGAGATTCGGGGGGGTCCGGGGAGCTGTTTTTT. Amino acid sequence: CAIRDSGGSGELFF.

The chain links TRBV5-8 to TRBJ1-5; 7 nucleotides line up with TRBD1. V dropped 4 bases and J dropped 6; count of bases not matched to a gene: 4. This CDR3 is 13 amino acids long. Germline V gives CDR1 SGHTS, CDR2 YDEGEE. The CDR3 DNA reads as TGTGCCAGCAGCCTACAGGGGAGTCAGCCCCAGCATTTT. Its translation is CASSLQGSQPQHF.

This clone was counted only a few times. This rearrangement joins TRBV6-5 to TRBJ1-1; 12 bases agree with TRBD1. Trimming at V came to 4 bases and at J to 5 bases, leaving 8 bases not matched to a gene. Germline loops: CDR1 MNHEY, CDR2 SVGAGI. The length of the CDR3 is 16 residues. The CDR3, as DNA: TGTGCCAGCAGTTTCCGGGACAGGGGGCCGGGGACTGAAGCTTTCTTT. Translated, it gives CASSFRDRGPGTEAFF.

The chain is built from TRBV9 and TRBJ2-2, with no clear D. V was shortened by 0 bases and J by 7 bases, with 7 bases between the two germline ends. The CDR3 is 13 amino acids. The V gene's germline CDR1 is SGDLS and CDR2 YYNGEE. Written as DNA, the CDR3 is TGTGCCAGCAGCGTAGCTATAGGCGGGGAGCTGTTTTTT. Encoded protein: CASSVAIGGELFF.

Only one count was recorded for this clone. The chain combines TRBV2 with TRBJ1-2; TRBD1 agrees at 8 bases. V shed 11 bases and J 7 bases; nucleotides not matched to a gene: 15. Germline CDR1 is SNHLY and CDR2 is FYNNEI. The CDR3 spans 14 residues. CDR3 sequence reads: CAGGGQGTGGGYTF. The CDR3 coding sequence is TGTGCCGGAGGCGGACAGGGAACAGGTGGTGGCTACACCTTC.

The genes are TRBV18 and TRBJ2-7, with TRBD1 identical over 11 bases. Germline V gives CDR1 KGHSH, CDR2 LQKENI. This CDR3 spans 15 amino acids. The junction had 7 bases not matched to a gene; V was cut back by 4 bases and J by 5 bases. CDR3 sequence reads: CASSLLPGQGDEQYF. As DNA, the CDR3 is TGTGCCAGCTCACTGTTACCGGGACAGGGGGACGAGCAGTACTTC.

The chain links TRBV11-2 to TRBJ2-1; D unresolved. The CDR3 spans 15 residues. Germline CDR1 is SGHAT and CDR2 is FQNNGV. Trimming stripped 1 base from V and 5 bases from J, with 12 bases between. For the CDR3, the DNA is TGTGCCAGCAGCTTAGGGGTAGTAGGCCACAATGAGCAGTTCTTC. It codes for CASSLGVVGHNEQFF.

This clone was found a few times. It is unclear where the CDR3 begins or ends on the DNA, so no DNA is shown, and the CDR3 is as TCRdb lists it. This chain joins TRBV28 and TRBJ1-1; TRBD1 is the table's D call, not checked against the DNA. The CDR3 extends over 15 residues, inclusive of both ends. Germline V gene lookup returns CDR1 MDHEN and CDR2 SYDVKM. Here the CDR3 reads CASSFFGTGTSGVFF.